This T cell receptor beta chain originates from a study of regulatory T cells in long-lasting Graves disease. This clonotype was detected many times. Its target is not known. iRepertoire HTBI primers and Arm-PCR of CDR3 regions built TCR beta libraries. TCRdb analysed the multiplex PCR reads with MiXCR anew, one entry per CDR3 protein. Among around 400,000 distinct CDR3 sequences, less than 30% were seen once, and the ten largest hold 28%. The CDR3 covers 14 residues. Germline lookup yields CDR1 DFQATT and CDR2 SNEGSKA (reference sequence). With 5 bases clipped from V and 4 bases from J, the junction kept 6 bases outside the gene matches. Findings and caveats of the study: Among persistent patients, a larger number of public clonotypes were shared (around 3,000) than among newly diagnosed patients (about 970).

Described time point: persistent/refractory GD, antithyroid drugs over 5 years with positive TRAb. There was RNA extracted from PBMCs, and the TCR library was made from it. About 8.8 milliliters of peripheral blood were drawn into EDTA tubes. V usage is TRBV20-1 and J usage is TRBJ2-5; 11 positions agree with TRBD2. The sequence derives from a woman aged 35 to 49 with Graves disease. The sequences come from peripheral blood mononuclear cells (PBMCs), collected when the disease was refractory, from a patient treated with antithyroid drugs. Here the CDR3 reads CSAPLAGVTETQYF. For the CDR3, the DNA is TGCAGTGCTCCACTAGCGGGAGTGACAGAGACCCAGTACTTC.